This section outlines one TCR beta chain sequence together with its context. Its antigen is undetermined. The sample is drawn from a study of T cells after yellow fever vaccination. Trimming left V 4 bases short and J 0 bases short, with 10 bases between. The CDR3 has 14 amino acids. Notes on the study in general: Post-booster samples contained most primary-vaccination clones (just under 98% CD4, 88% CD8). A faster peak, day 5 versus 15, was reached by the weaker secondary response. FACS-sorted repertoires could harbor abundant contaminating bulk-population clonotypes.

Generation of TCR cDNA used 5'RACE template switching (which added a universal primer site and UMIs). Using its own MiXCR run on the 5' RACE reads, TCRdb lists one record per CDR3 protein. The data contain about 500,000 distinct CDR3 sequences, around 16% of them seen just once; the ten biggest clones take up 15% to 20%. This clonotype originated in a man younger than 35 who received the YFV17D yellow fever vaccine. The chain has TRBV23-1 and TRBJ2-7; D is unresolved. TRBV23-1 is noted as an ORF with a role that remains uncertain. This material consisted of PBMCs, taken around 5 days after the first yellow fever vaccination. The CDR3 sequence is CASSRVTVSYEQYF. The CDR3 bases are TGCGCCAGCAGTCGGGTGACTGTCTCCTACGAGCAGTACTTC.